This T cell receptor beta chain originates from a study of shared clonotypes between healthy human individuals. Sequenced by immunoSEQ multiplex PCR; TCRdb stores in-frame clones only, minus some. The sample contains 950,000 to 1,300,000 clones, about 75% of which appear only once. On this clone itself: Its target is unknown. The germline gene is not matched at one end of the junction; a read error may be the cause.

This CDR3 is built from 15 residues. Germline V lookup: CDR1 SSHAT, CDR2 FNYEAQ (reference sequence). Notes on the study in general: Clonotype sharing among donors, it was expected, would be affected by sequencing depth.

This chain links TRBV7-7 with TRBJ2-3, with 8 bases aligning to TRBD2. Specimen: memory CD4+ T cells sorted from blood. Subset here: CD45RA-negative fraction. This sequence originates from a young man in good health. The CDR3 DNA is TGTGCTAGCAGCTTAGACGGGGGGGCGACAGATACGCAGTATTTT. The encoded protein is CASSLDGGATDTQYF.